These T cell receptor beta chains were read from a single sample in a study of neurological immune-mediated disorders. In TCRdb, the 5' RACE reads were re-called with MiXCR into one record per CDR3 protein. The sample lists about 48,000 distinct CDR3 sequences, 10% occurring once. The sample was PBMCs. The receptor source for this set is a woman between 35 and 50 years old with HTLV-1-associated myelopathy (HAM/TSP). Each CDR3 is given with its conserved first and last residue. D genes are given only for firm matches. Part of the rows lack a size; the others show once, few, many or a class for expanded clones.

>many|TRBJ2-7|TRBD2|TRBV7-2
CASSPPRGGPTSYEQYF
TGTGCCAGCAGCCCCCCCCGGGGGGGCCCCACCTCCTACGAGCAGTACTTC
>many|TRBJ1-6|.|TRBV7-2
CASSLQGDNSPLHF
TGTGCCAGCAGCCTACAGGGTGATAATTCACCCCTCCACTTT
>.|TRBJ2-7|TRBD2|TRBV19
CTIKAPGVAGDSYEQYF
TGTACCATTAAAGCCCCGGGAGTAGCGGGGGATTCCTACGAGCAGTACTTC
>many|TRBJ2-3|.|TRBV12-3/TRBV12-4
CASSLGFTDTQYF
TGTGCCAGCAGTTTAGGGTTCACAGATACGCAGTATTTT
>many|TRBJ2-7|.|TRBV12-3/TRBV12-4
CASSLEYRTYEQYF
TGTGCCAGCAGTTTAGAGTACCGGACCTACGAGCAGTACTTC
>many|TRBJ1-2|.|TRBV20-1
CSASSVGRFYGYTF
TGCAGTGCTTCCAGTGTCGGCAGATTCTATGGCTACACCTTC
>many|TRBJ2-1|TRBD1|TRBV7-9
CASSPDRGDEQFF
TGTGCCAGCAGCCCGGACAGGGGGGATGAGCAGTTCTTC
>many|TRBJ2-2|.|TRBV14
CASSQDLGGRNTGELFF
TGTGCCAGCAGCCAAGATCTGGGGGGCAGAAACACCGGGGAGCTGTTTTTT
>many|TRBJ2-3|TRBD2|TRBV6-6
CASSSGSGGARGTQYF
TGTGCCAGCAGCTCCGGGAGCGGGGGGGCGAGGGGTACGCAGTATTTT
>many|TRBJ2-5|.|TRBV6-5
CASSSHTRGRETQYF
TGTGCCAGCAGCTCCCATACGAGGGGTCGAGAGACCCAGTACTTC
>many|TRBJ1-1|.|TRBV2
CASSLGGGVNTEAFF
TGTGCCAGCAGCCTCGGGGGGGGGGTGAACACTGAAGCTTTCTTT
>many|TRBJ2-2|TRBD1|TRBV5-1
CASSDTGGQPGELFF
TGCGCCAGCAGCGATACAGGGGGCCAACCCGGGGAGCTGTTTTTT
>many|TRBJ2-2|TRBD1|TRBV5-1
CASSGTGNTGELFF
TGCGCCAGCAGCGGGACAGGGAACACCGGGGAGCTGTTTTTT
>many|TRBJ2-7|.|TRBV6-5
CASSYSGGEQYF
TGTGCCAGCAGTTACAGTGGGGGAGAGCAGTACTTC
>many|TRBJ1-1|.|TRBV29-1
CSVVPGLGNTEAFF
TGCAGCGTTGTCCCAGGGCTCGGGAACACTGAAGCTTTCTTT
>many|TRBJ2-7|.|TRBV28
CASTPPAGYVSYEQYF
TGTGCCAGCACCCCCCCAGCAGGGTATGTCTCCTACGAGCAGTACTTC
>many|TRBJ1-6|TRBD1|TRBV5-5
CASSFRTGSDSPLHF
TGTGCCAGCAGCTTCCGGACAGGGAGTGATTCACCCCTCCACTTT
>many|TRBJ1-6|.|TRBV12-3/TRBV12-4
CASSLTGDSPLHF
TGTGCCAGCAGTTTAACGGGGGACTCACCCCTCCACTTT
>many|TRBJ2-3|.|TRBV20-1
CSARQTDTQYF
TGCAGTGCTAGACAGACAGATACGCAGTATTTT
>many|TRBJ2-1|TRBD2|TRBV5-6
CASSLGGLAGDHYNEQFF
TGTGCCAGCAGCTTGGGGGGACTAGCGGGTGACCACTACAATGAGCAGTTCTTC
>.|TRBJ1-6|TRBD1|TRBV12-3/TRBV12-4
CASSWGTANSPRHF
TGTGCCAGCAGTTGGGGGACAGCTAATTCACCCCGCCACTTT
>many|TRBJ1-2|.|TRBV4-2
CASSLQGSGYTF
TGTGCCAGCAGCCTACAGGGTTCGGGCTACACCTTC
>.|TRBJ2-7|.|TRBV10-3
CASVESGCYYEQYF
TGTGCCTCCGTCGAGTCAGGGTGCTACTACGAGCAGTACTTC
>many|TRBJ2-7|TRBD1|TRBV9
CASSVAEGAEQYF
TGTGCCAGCAGCGTAGCCGAGGGGGCCGAGCAGTACTTC
>many|TRBJ1-2|TRBD1|TRBV4-3
CASSRGQGGAYGYTF
TGCGCCAGCAGCCGCGGACAGGGAGGCGCCTATGGCTACACCTTC
>.|TRBJ1-2|TRBD1|TRBV4-3
CASSAGTGGYGYTF
TGCGCCAGCAGCGCCGGGACAGGGGGCTATGGCTACACCTTC
>many|TRBJ2-1|.|TRBV5-1
CASSALYNEQFF
TGCGCCAGCAGCGCGCTTTACAATGAGCAGTTCTTC
>many|TRBJ2-7|TRBD1|TRBV5-1
CASLWTGGYEQYF
TGCGCCAGCTTATGGACAGGAGGATACGAGCAGTACTTC
>many|TRBJ1-4|TRBD1|TRBV4-3
CASSQHPGTGGASNEKLFF
TGCGCCAGCAGCCAACACCCCGGGACAGGGGGCGCGAGTAATGAAAAACTGTTTTTT
>many|TRBJ2-3|TRBD2|TRBV7-2
CASSLDIASGVSDTQYF
TGTGCCAGCAGCTTAGATATTGCTAGCGGGGTCTCAGATACGCAGTATTTT
>many|TRBJ2-1|TRBD1|TRBV15
CATSGGTGRGNEQFF
TGTGCCACCAGCGGCGGGACAGGGAGGGGGAATGAGCAGTTCTTC
>many|TRBJ2-2|TRBD1|TRBV6-5
CASGFWQGAIGELFF
TGTGCCAGCGGATTTTGGCAGGGGGCTATCGGGGAGCTGTTTTTT
>many|TRBJ2-6|.|TRBV5-8
CASRRFVSGANVLTF
TGTGCCAGCAGACGGTTTGTCTCTGGGGCCAACGTCCTGACTTTC
>many|TRBJ2-7|.|TRBV2
CASNDWLNYEQYF
TGTGCCAGCAATGACTGGCTCAACTACGAGCAGTACTTC
>many|TRBJ1-2|.|TRBV29-1
CSVSQEVWDGYTF
TGCAGCGTTTCCCAGGAAGTGTGGGATGGCTACACCTTC
>many|TRBJ2-3|TRBD2|TRBV4-1
CASSLIWGGNTQYF
TGCGCCAGCAGCCTTATTTGGGGGGGGAATACGCAGTATTTT
>many|TRBJ2-5|.|TRBV4-1
CASSQVDGGRGETQYF
TGCGCCAGCAGCCAAGTGGACGGGGGCCGGGGGGAGACCCAGTACTTC
>many|TRBJ2-1|.|TRBV11-3
CASSFGWEQFF
TGTGCCAGCAGCTTTGGATGGGAGCAGTTCTTC
>many|TRBJ2-2|.|TRBV29-1
CSVAVPRGELFF
TGCAGCGTTGCGGTTCCCCGAGGGGAGCTGTTTTTT
>many|TRBJ2-2|.|TRBV12-3/TRBV12-4
CASRLRTGTQITGELFF
TGTGCCAGCAGATTACGTACCGGGACACAAATCACCGGGGAGCTGTTTTTT
>many|TRBJ1-6|.|TRBV20-1
CSAREWGQGNSPLHF
TGCAGTGCTAGAGAGTGGGGTCAGGGGAATTCACCCCTCCACTTT
>many|TRBJ2-1|.|TRBV5-5
CASSFLPAGTLSYNEQFF
TGTGCCAGCAGCTTTTTGCCTGCGGGAACCCTTTCCTACAATGAGCAGTTCTTC
>many|TRBJ2-2|.|TRBV24-1
CACRRNTGELFF
TGTGCCTGTCGGAGAAACACCGGGGAGCTGTTTTTT
>many|TRBJ2-5|.|TRBV10-3
CAISRDKIQETQYF
TGTGCCATCAGCAGAGACAAAATTCAAGAGACCCAGTACTTC
>many|TRBJ1-6|.|TRBV30
CAWSTRDNSPLHF
TGTGCCTGGAGTACCCGGGATAATTCACCCCTCCACTTT
>many|TRBJ1-1|.|TRBV11-1
CASSILANTEAFF
TGTGCCAGCAGCATACTGGCGAACACTGAAGCTTTCTTT
>few|TRBJ2-7|TRBD2|TRBV5-1
CASSQQRGVVYEQYF
TGCGCCAGCAGCCAACAGCGGGGAGTGGTTTACGAGCAGTACTTC
>many|TRBJ1-1|.|TRBV5-1
CASSPVHPDAEAFF
TGCGCCAGCAGCCCAGTACATCCGGACGCTGAAGCTTTCTTT
>many|TRBJ2-5|TRBD2|TRBV5-1
CASSSASVSGPGETQYF
TGCGCCAGCAGCTCCGCCAGCGTTAGCGGGCCCGGAGAGACCCAGTACTTC
>many|TRBJ1-6|.|TRBV4-1
CASSQDAGEGPYNSPLHF
TGCGCCAGCAGCCAAGATGCTGGGGAAGGTCCCTATAATTCACCCCTCCACTTT
>many|TRBJ2-1|.|TRBV5-5
CASSPDATSYNEQFF
TGTGCCAGCAGCCCTGACGCCACCTCCTACAATGAGCAGTTCTTC
>many|TRBJ2-3|.|TRBV24-1
CATSDLQFGGVDTQYF
TGTGCCACCAGTGATTTGCAGTTCGGAGGGGTTGATACGCAGTATTTT
>many|TRBJ2-2|.|TRBV6-5
CASSLDHITGELFF
TGTGCCAGCAGTTTGGACCACATCACCGGGGAGCTGTTTTTT
>.|TRBJ2-7|.|TRBV6-2/TRBV6-3
CVSRHHSRSVTPYEQYF
TGTGTCAGCAGACATCACTCCAGGTCAGTGACCCCCTACGAGCAGTACTTC
>many|TRBJ2-3|.|TRBV4-3
CASSQDVFSRDTQYF
TGCGCCAGCAGCCAAGATGTTTTCTCCCGAGATACGCAGTATTTT